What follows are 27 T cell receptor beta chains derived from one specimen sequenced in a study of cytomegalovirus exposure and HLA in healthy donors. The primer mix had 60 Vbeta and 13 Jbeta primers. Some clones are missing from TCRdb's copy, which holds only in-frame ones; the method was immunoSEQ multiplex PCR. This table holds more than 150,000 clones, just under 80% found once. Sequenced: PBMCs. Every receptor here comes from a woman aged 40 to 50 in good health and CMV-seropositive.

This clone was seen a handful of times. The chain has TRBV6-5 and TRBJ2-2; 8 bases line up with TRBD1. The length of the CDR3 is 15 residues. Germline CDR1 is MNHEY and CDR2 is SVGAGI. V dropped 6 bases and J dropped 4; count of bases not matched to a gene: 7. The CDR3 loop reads CASSRQGSVTGELFF. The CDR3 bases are TGTGCCAGCAGCAGACAGGGGAGTGTCACCGGGGAGCTGTTTTTT.

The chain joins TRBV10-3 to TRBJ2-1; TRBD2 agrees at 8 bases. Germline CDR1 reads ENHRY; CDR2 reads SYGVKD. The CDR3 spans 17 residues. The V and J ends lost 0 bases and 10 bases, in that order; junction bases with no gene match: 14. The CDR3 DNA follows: TGTGCCATCAGTGAGTCACGGGTGGAGCCGGGGGGGACGGAGCAGTTCTTC. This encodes CAISESRVEPGGTEQFF.

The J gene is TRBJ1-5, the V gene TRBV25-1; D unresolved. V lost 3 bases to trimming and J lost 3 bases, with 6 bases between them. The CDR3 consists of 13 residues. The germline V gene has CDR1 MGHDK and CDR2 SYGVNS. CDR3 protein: CASSDRFNQPQHF. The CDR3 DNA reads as TGTGCCAGCAGTGACAGGTTCAATCAGCCCCAGCATTTT.

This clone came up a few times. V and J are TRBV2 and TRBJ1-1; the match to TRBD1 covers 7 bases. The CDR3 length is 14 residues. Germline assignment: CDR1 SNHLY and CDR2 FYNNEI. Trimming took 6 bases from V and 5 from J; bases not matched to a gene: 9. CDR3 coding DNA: TGTGCCAGCAGAGAAACAGGGGATAGGACTGAAGCTTTCTTT. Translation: CASRETGDRTEAFF. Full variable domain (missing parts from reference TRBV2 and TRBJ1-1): EPEVTQTPSHQVTQMGQEVILRCVPISNHLYFYWYRQILGQKVEFLVSFYNNEISEKSEIFDDQFSVERPDGSNFTLKIRSTKLEDSAMYFCASRETGDRTEAFFGQGTRLTVV.

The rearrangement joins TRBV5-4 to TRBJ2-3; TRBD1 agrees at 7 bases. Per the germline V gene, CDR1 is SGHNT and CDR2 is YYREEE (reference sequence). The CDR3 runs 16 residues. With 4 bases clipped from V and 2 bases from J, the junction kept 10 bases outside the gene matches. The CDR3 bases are TGTGCCAGCAGCCACGCCCGGGACAGAAACACAGATACGCAGTATTTT. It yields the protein CASSHARDRNTDTQYF.

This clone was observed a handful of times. The CDR3 reads CASKTGQGASTEAFF. DNA of the CDR3: TGTGCCAGCAAAACGGGACAGGGAGCTAGCACTGAAGCTTTCTTT. The gene calls are TRBV6-1 and TRBJ1-1, with 9 bases fitting TRBD1. V gave up 7 bases and J gave up 4 bases; unmatched junction bases: 10. CDR3 size: 15 residues. Germline V gives CDR1 MNHNS, CDR2 SASEGT.

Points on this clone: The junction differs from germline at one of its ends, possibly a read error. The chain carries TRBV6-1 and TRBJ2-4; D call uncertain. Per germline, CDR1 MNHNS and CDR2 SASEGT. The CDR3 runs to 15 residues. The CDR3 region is CASSAPGSAKNSQYF. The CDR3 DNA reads TGTGCCAGCAGTGCCCCTGGATCAGCCAAAAACAGTCAGTACTTC.

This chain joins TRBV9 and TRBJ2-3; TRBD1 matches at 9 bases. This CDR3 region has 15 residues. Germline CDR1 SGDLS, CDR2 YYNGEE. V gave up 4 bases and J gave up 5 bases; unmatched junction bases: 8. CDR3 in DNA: TGTGCCAGCAGCCCTCTCACAGGGGGCATAGATACGCAGTATTTT. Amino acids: CASSPLTGGIDTQYF. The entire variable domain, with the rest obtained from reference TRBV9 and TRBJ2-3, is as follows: DSGVTQTPKHLITATGQRVTLRCSPRSGDLSVYWYQQSLDQGLQFLIQYYNGEERAKGNILERFSAQQFPDLHSELNLSSLELGDSALYFCASSPLTGGIDTQYFGPGTRLTVL.

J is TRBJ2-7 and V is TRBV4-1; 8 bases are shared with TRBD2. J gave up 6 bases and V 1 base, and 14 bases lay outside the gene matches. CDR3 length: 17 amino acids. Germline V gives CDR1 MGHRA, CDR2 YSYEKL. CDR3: CASSQGSPGTGGAEQYF. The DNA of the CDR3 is TGCGCCAGCAGCCAAGGAAGTCCCGGGACGGGGGGGGCCGAGCAGTACTTC.

The CDR3 spells CASTKTSTDTQYF. The DNA for the CDR3 is TGTGCCAGCACAAAGACTAGCACAGATACGCAGTATTTT. This rearrangement joins TRBV18 to TRBJ2-3; D uncertain. CDR1 is KGHSH and CDR2 is LQKENI in the germline V gene. The CDR3 length is 13 residues. Trimming removed 8 bases from V and 0 bases from J, with 9 bases in between.

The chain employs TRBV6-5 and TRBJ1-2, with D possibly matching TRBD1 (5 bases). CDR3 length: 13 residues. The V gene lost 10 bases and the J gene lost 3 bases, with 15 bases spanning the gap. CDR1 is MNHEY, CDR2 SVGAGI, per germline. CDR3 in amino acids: CATGSGVDYGYTF. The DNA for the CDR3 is TGTGCCACAGGGTCGGGGGTTGACTATGGCTACACCTTC.

The CDR3 DNA follows: TGTGCCAGCAGCTTGGACCCGGGAACTGAAAAACTGTTTTTT. Translated: CASSLDPGTEKLFF. The chain employs TRBV5-5 and TRBJ1-4; D is undetermined. V dropped 0 bases and J dropped 7 bases, with 10 bases sitting between them. Germline loops: CDR1 SGHKS, CDR2 YYEKEE (reference sequence). The CDR3 sequence is 14 residues long.

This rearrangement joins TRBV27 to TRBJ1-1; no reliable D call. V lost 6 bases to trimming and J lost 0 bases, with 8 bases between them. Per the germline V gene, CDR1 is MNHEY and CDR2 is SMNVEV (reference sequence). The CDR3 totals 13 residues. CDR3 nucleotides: TGTGCCAGCAGAGTTACGGTGAACACTGAAGCTTTCTTT. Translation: CASRVTVNTEAFF.

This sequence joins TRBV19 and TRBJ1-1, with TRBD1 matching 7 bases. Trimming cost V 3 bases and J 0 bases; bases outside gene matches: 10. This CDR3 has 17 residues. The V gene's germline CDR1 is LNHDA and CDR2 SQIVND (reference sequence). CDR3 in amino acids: CASSISRQGHMNTEAFF. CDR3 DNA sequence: TGTGCCAGTAGTATTTCTCGACAGGGACATATGAACACTGAAGCTTTCTTT.

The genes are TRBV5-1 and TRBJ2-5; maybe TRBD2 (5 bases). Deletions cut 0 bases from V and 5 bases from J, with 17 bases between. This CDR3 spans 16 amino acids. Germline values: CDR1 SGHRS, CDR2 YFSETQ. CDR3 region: CASSLVDLKRGETQYF. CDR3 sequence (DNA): TGCGCCAGCAGCTTGGTGGACCTAAAGCGAGGGGAGACCCAGTACTTC.

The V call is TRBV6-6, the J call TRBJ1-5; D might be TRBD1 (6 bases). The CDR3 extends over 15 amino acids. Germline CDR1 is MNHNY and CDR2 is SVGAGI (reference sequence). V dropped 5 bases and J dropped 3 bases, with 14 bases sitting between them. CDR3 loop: CASSDGQRPNQPQHF. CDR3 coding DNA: TGTGCCAGCAGTGACGGACAGAGACCCAATCAGCCCCAGCATTTT.

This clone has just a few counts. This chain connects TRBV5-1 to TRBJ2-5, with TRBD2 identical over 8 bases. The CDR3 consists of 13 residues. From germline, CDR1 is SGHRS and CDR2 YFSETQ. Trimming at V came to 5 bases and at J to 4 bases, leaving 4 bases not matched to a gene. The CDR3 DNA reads TGCGCCAGCAGGAGCGCGGGGGGAGAGACCCAGTACTTC. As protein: CASRSAGGETQYF.

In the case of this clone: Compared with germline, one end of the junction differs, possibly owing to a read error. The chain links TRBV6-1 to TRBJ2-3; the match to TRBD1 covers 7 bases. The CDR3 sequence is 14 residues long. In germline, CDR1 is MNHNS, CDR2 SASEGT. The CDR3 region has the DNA TGTGCCAGCGGCGACAGGGTAGACACAGATACGCGGTATTTT. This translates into CASGDRVDTDTRYF.

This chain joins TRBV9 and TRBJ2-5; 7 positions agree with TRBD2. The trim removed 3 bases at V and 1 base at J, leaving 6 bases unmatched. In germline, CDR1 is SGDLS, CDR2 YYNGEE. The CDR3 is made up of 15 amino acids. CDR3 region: CASSAGGNRQETQYF. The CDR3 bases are TGTGCCAGCAGCGCCGGGGGGAACCGCCAAGAGACCCAGTACTTC. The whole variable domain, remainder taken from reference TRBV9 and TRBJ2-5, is DSGVTQTPKHLITATGQRVTLRCSPRSGDLSVYWYQQSLDQGLQFLIQYYNGEERAKGNILERFSAQQFPDLHSELNLSSLELGDSALYFCASSAGGNRQETQYFGPGTRLLVL.

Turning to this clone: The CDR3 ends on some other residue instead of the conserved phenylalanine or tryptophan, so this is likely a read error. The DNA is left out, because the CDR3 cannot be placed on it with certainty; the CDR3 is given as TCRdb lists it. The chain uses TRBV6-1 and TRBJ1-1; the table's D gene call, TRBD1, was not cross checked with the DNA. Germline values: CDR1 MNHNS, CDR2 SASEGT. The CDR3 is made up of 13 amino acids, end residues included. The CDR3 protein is CASSESSQGLRGV.

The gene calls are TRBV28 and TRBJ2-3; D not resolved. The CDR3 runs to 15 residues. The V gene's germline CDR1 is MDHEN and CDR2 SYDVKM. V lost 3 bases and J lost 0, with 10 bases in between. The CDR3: CASSFPGSSTDTQYF. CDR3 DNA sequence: TGTGCCAGCAGTTTCCCCGGGTCTAGCACAGATACGCAGTATTTT.

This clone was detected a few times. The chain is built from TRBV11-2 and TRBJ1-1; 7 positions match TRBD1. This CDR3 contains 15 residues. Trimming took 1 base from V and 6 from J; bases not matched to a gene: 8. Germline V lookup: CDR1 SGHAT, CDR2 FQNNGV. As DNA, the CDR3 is TGTGCCAGCAGCTTAGTCACAGGGGCCCTCGCTGAAGCTTTCTTT. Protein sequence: CASSLVTGALAEAFF.

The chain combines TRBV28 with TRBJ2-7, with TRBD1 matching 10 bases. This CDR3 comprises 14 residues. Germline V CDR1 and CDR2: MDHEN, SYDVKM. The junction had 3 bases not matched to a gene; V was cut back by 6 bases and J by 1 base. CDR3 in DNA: TGTGCCAGCAGAAGGACAGGGGGTTCCTACGAGCAGTACTTC. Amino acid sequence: CASRRTGGSYEQYF.

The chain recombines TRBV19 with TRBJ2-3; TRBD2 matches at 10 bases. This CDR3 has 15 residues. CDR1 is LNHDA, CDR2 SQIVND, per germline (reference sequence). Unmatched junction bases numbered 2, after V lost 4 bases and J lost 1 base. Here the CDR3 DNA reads TGTGCCAGTAGTAGCGGGACTAGCGGCACAGATACGCAGTATTTT. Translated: CASSSGTSGTDTQYF.

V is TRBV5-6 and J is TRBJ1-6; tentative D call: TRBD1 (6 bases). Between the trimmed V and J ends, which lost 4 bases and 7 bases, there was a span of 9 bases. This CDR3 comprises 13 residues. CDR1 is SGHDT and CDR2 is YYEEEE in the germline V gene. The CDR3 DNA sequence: TGTGCCAGCAGCGTCACAGGGAATTCACCCCTCCACTTT. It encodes CASSVTGNSPLHF.

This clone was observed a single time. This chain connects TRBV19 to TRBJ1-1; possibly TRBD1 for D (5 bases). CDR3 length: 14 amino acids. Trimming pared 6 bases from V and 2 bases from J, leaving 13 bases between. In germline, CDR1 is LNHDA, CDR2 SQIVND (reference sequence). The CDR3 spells CASRAGGVNTEAFF. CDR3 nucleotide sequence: TGTGCCAGTAGAGCTGGAGGGGTTAACACTGAAGCTTTCTTT.

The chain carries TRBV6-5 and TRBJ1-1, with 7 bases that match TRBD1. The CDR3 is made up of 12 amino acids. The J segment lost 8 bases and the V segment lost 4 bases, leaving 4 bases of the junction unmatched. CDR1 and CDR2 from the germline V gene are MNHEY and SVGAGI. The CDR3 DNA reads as TGTGCCAGCAGTTGGACAGGAGGCGAAGCTTTCTTT. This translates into CASSWTGGEAFF.